The source of this TCR beta chain is a study of PD-L1 blockade in urothelial cancer. Looking at the study overall: Patients' histories included 0 to 3 prior chemotherapy regimens.

The CDR3 is 15 amino acids. Germline lookup yields CDR1 SEHNR and CDR2 FQNEAQ (reference sequence). Unmatched junction bases numbered 9, after V lost 7 bases and J lost 6 bases. The protocol was immunoSEQ multiplex PCR, while the TCRdb copy is restricted to in-frame clones and leaves out a portion. Of under 100,000 clones in the sample, 82% were seen once. The source is a man between 65 and 79 years old with urothelial cancer. The chain recombines TRBV7-9 with TRBJ2-1; TRBD2 matches 10 bases. Sample: PBMCs, taken around atezolizumab (anti-PD-L1) treatment. The DNA of the CDR3 is TGTGCCAGCACTAAAGCGGGAGGGCCGTCCAATGAGCAGTTCTTC. This sequence encodes CASTKAGGPSNEQFF.